A single sample is the source of the 24 T cell receptor beta chains below, sequenced in a study of blood T cell repertoires in COVID-19. Only in-frame clones appear in the TCRdb table, and some are missing; sequencing was by immunoSEQ multiplex PCR. The sample lists tens of thousands of clones; roughly 74% were seen once. Sequencing used peripheral blood. Receptor source: an older man with COVID-19, enrolled during active disease.

This clone was observed a handful of times. This chain uses TRBV5-1 with TRBJ2-2; the match to TRBD1 covers 8 bases. With 4 bases clipped from V and 3 bases from J, the junction kept 5 bases outside the gene matches. This CDR3 is built from 15 residues. CDR1 SGHRS and CDR2 YFSETQ come from the germline V gene. The CDR3 is CASSKTGVDTGELFF. The CDR3 DNA reads TGCGCCAGCAGCAAGACAGGGGTCGACACCGGGGAGCTGTTTTTT.

This chain joins TRBV4-1 and TRBJ2-2; D possibly corresponds to TRBD1 (6 bases). This CDR3 spans 15 amino acids. The germline CDR1 and CDR2 sequences are MGHRA and YSYEKL. Trimming cost V 4 bases and J 6 bases, with 15 bases left between them. DNA of the CDR3: TGCGCCAGCAGCCCCCGACAGGCGAGGGCCGGGGAGCTGTTTTTT. As protein: CASSPRQARAGELFF.

The rearrangement links TRBV30 to TRBJ1-6, with TRBD1 as a possible D gene (6 bases). Deletions cut 7 bases from V and 8 bases from J, with 18 bases between. Germline assignment: CDR1 GTSNPN and CDR2 SVGIG (reference sequence). The CDR3 has 14 amino acids. The CDR3 DNA reads as TGTGCCTCTCGGCGGGGGGCCTGGTATTCACCCCTCCACTTT. Translation gives CASRRGAWYSPLHF.

This sequence joins TRBV7-2 and TRBJ2-2; tentative D call: TRBD2 (5 bases). The CDR3 spans 13 residues. In germline, CDR1 is SGHTA, CDR2 FQGNSA. The V and J ends lost 5 bases and 6 bases respectively, with 10 bases between them. The chain's CDR3 is CASSLLEAGELFF. The CDR3 nucleotides read TGTGCCAGCAGCCTCCTGGAGGCCGGGGAGCTGTTTTTT. The full variable domain, rest sourced from reference TRBV7-2 and TRBJ2-2, is GAGVSQSPSNKVTEKGKDVELRCDPISGHTALYWYRQSLGQGLEFLIYFQGNSAPDKSGLPSDRFSAERTGGSVSTLTIQRTQQEDSAVYLCASSLLEAGELFFGEGSRLTVL.

The chain uses TRBV6-5 and TRBJ1-1; perhaps TRBD1 as D (5 bases). This CDR3 is 14 amino acids long. Germline assignment: CDR1 MNHEY and CDR2 SVGAGI. Trimming removed 2 bases at V and 0 bases at J, with 7 bases between. The CDR3 reads CASSYRGMNTEAFF. The CDR3 coding sequence is TGTGCCAGCAGTTACAGGGGCATGAACACTGAAGCTTTCTTT.

In this sample, this clone is medium-sized. The chain employs TRBV9 and TRBJ1-3; no reliable D call. Germline values: CDR1 SGDLS, CDR2 YYNGEE. CDR3 size: 15 residues. With 0 bases removed from V and 2 bases from J, the gap between germline ends came to 9 bases. CDR3 residues: CASSVASGAGNTIYF. CDR3 in DNA: TGTGCCAGCAGCGTAGCTTCCGGGGCTGGAAACACCATATATTTT.

The V and J genes are TRBV6-6 and TRBJ1-1; the match to TRBD1 covers 8 bases. This CDR3 region has 14 residues. Germline V lookup: CDR1 MNHNY, CDR2 SVGAGI (reference sequence). Trimming cost V 2 bases and J 7 bases; bases outside gene matches: 6. CDR3 loop: CASSYPWTGFEAFF. DNA for the CDR3: TGTGCCAGCAGTTACCCATGGACAGGGTTTGAAGCTTTCTTT.

The rearrangement links TRBV7-2 to TRBJ2-2; 12 bases line up with TRBD2. The length of the CDR3 is 17 residues. The V gene end was trimmed by 6 bases and the J gene end by 4 bases; junction bases not matched to a gene: 9. Per the germline V gene, CDR1 is SGHTA and CDR2 is FQGNSA. In DNA, the CDR3 is TGTGCCAGCAGGATAAGACTAGCGGGGGCTTTCACCGGGGAGCTGTTTTTT. Its protein product is CASRIRLAGAFTGELFF.

The table lists this clone with a few counts. The genes are TRBV19 and TRBJ1-5, with TRBD1 identical over 10 bases. Looked up from germline, CDR1 is LNHDA and CDR2 is SQIVND (reference sequence). Trimming cost V 3 bases and J 5 bases; bases outside gene matches: 4. The CDR3 is made up of 15 amino acids. The CDR3 reads CASSMGQGIDQPQHF. The CDR3 DNA follows: TGTGCCAGTAGTATGGGACAGGGGATAGATCAGCCCCAGCATTTT.

The DNA for the CDR3 is TGCGCCAGCAGAGGCGGGAGTAGCACAGATACGCAGTATTTT. This translates into CASRGGSSTDTQYF. The genes are TRBV10-1 and TRBJ2-3; 7 nucleotides line up with TRBD2. This CDR3 is built from 14 residues. CDR1 WNHNN and CDR2 SYGVQD come from the germline V gene (reference sequence). The V gene end was trimmed by 6 bases and the J gene end by 0 bases; junction bases not matched to a gene: 3.

CDR3 residues: CASSKGQGANTGELFF. The CDR3, as DNA: TGTGCCAGCAGCAAAGGACAGGGGGCGAACACCGGGGAGCTGTTTTTT. The chain is built from TRBV5-5 and TRBJ2-2, with 10 bases identical to TRBD1. The CDR3 covers 16 residues. J was trimmed by 0 bases and V by 4 bases; bases with no gene match: 3. Per germline, CDR1 SGHKS and CDR2 YYEKEE (reference sequence).

J is TRBJ1-6 and V is TRBV6-4; TRBD1 matches 10 bases. Per germline, CDR1 MRHNA and CDR2 SNTAGT. V lost 6 bases to trimming and J lost 5 bases; unmatched junction nucleotides: 4. The CDR3 length is 15 residues. This chain's CDR3 is CASSRDRGHNSPLHF. For the CDR3, the DNA is TGTGCCAGCAGCCGAGACAGGGGGCATAATTCACCCCTCCACTTT.

CDR3 bases: TGTGCCAGCAGCTTGGCGGGGACAGGGAGAAGCCAGACCCAGTACTTC. This sequence encodes CASSLAGTGRSQTQYF. V usage is TRBV5-4 and J usage is TRBJ2-5, with TRBD1 matching over 9 bases. The germline gives CDR1 SGHNT, CDR2 YYREEE (reference sequence). This CDR3 has 16 amino acids. V lost 0 bases, J lost 6 bases, and 9 bases stayed unmatched. Looking up the rest from reference TRBV5-4 and TRBJ2-5 gives the full variable domain: ETGVTQSPTHLIKTRGQQVTLRCSSQSGHNTVSWYQQALGQGPQFIFQYYREEENGRGNFPPRFSGLQFPNYSSELNVNALELDDSALYLCASSLAGTGRSQTQYFGPGTRLLVL.

The chain carries TRBV20-1 and TRBJ2-3; D may be TRBD2 (6 bases). Germline CDR1 reads DFQATT; CDR2 reads SNEGSKA (reference sequence). V lost 5 bases to trimming and J lost 5 bases, with 8 bases between them. This CDR3 is 11 amino acids long. CDR3 DNA sequence: TGCAGTGCTCGGAGGGGAGATACGCAGTATTTT. This gives the protein CSARRGDTQYF.

CDR3 residues: CATSRDTWTGIRNEQYF. CDR3 DNA sequence: TGTGCCACCAGCAGAGATACGTGGACTGGGATTCGAAACGAGCAGTACTTC. This rearrangement joins TRBV15 to TRBJ2-7; maybe TRBD2 (5 bases). This CDR3 contains 17 residues. Trimming shortened V by 0 bases and J by 5 bases, and 20 bases separated the two germline ends. CDR1 LNHNV and CDR2 YYDKDF come from the germline V gene (reference sequence). The full variable domain, rest sourced from reference TRBV15 and TRBJ2-7, is DAMVIQNPRYQVTQFGKPVTLSCSQTLNHNVMYWYQQKSSQAPKLLFHYYDKDFNNEADTPDNFQSRRPNTSFCFLDIRSPGLGDTAMYLCATSRDTWTGIRNEQYFGPGTRLTVT.

The chain recombines TRBV3-1 (or the pseudogene TRBV3-2) with TRBJ2-2; TRBD1 is a possible D gene (6 bases). Germline values: CDR1 LGHDT, CDR2 YNNKEL (reference sequence). This CDR3 is built from 14 residues. V was clipped by 4 bases and J by 1 base, with 7 bases between them. CDR3 bases: TGTGCCAGCAGCCGGACAGTGAACACCGGGGAGCTGTTTTTT. As protein: CASSRTVNTGELFF.

This rearrangement joins TRBV2 to TRBJ1-5; weak D call: TRBD1 (6 bases). V was cut by 6 bases and J by 5 bases, with 14 bases left in between. The CDR3 sequence is 14 residues long. Looked up from germline, CDR1 is SNHLY and CDR2 is FYNNEI. The CDR3 loop is CASRVDSDYQPQHF. In DNA form, the CDR3 reads TGTGCCAGCAGGGTGGACAGTGACTATCAGCCCCAGCATTTT.

This clone was seen a handful of times. J is TRBJ1-3 and V is TRBV28, with unresolved D. This CDR3 spans 14 amino acids. The germline V gene encodes CDR1 MDHEN and CDR2 SYDVKM. Between the trimmed V and J ends, which lost 0 bases and 6 bases, there was a span of 9 bases. The CDR3 is CASSLWGESNTIYF. CDR3 sequence (DNA): TGTGCCAGCAGTTTATGGGGAGAATCAAACACCATATATTTT.

The V and J genes are TRBV5-6 and TRBJ1-1, with 7 bases fitting TRBD1. This CDR3 is 15 amino acids long. CDR1 SGHDT and CDR2 YYEEEE come from the germline V gene. The V gene end was trimmed by 4 bases and the J gene end by 7 bases; junction bases not matched to a gene: 13. CDR3 DNA: TGTGCCAGCAGCACTAAGGGGGCAGGGATCGGTGAAGCTTTCTTT. It is translated as CASSTKGAGIGEAFF.

The chain links TRBV2 to TRBJ1-2; D ambiguous. The CDR3 length is 14 residues. V dropped 6 bases and J dropped 0 bases, with 11 bases sitting between them. Germline-derived CDR1 and CDR2 are SNHLY and FYNNEI. CDR3 nucleotide sequence: TGTGCCAGCAGAATTCGCGATTCTAACTATGGCTACACCTTC. This codes for CASRIRDSNYGYTF.

The V and J genes are TRBV27 and TRBJ1-6; maybe TRBD1 (6 bases). This CDR3 comprises 16 residues. Trimming took off 5 bases at V and 10 bases at J, with 21 bases between the two ends. CDR1 MNHEY and CDR2 SMNVEV come from the germline V gene (reference sequence). The CDR3 is CASSPQGLAWGSPLHF. CDR3 nucleotides: TGTGCCAGCAGTCCCCAGGGGCTCGCCTGGGGATCACCCCTCCACTTT.

The chain carries TRBV28 and TRBJ1-1; TRBD1 agrees at 10 bases. Germline V gene data show CDR1 as MDHEN and CDR2 as SYDVKM. The CDR3 spans 13 residues. V shed 4 bases, J shed 5 bases, and the junction held 1 base outside the gene matches. The CDR3 DNA is TGTGCCAGCAGTTGGACAGGGGGAACTGAAGCTTTCTTT. Protein product: CASSWTGGTEAFF.

This chain joins TRBV5-4 and TRBJ2-7, with 8 bases aligning to TRBD2. V gave up 4 bases and J gave up 2 bases; unmatched junction bases: 11. Germline values: CDR1 SGHNT, CDR2 YYREEE (reference sequence). The length of the CDR3 is 16 residues. The CDR3 DNA follows: TGTGCCAGCAGCGCCCTCGGCGGGGGGACGACCTACGAGCAGTACTTC. Encoded protein: CASSALGGGTTYEQYF.

The chain recombines TRBV4-2 with TRBJ2-1; D might be TRBD2 (6 bases). Germline CDR1 and CDR2: LGHNA and YNFKEQ. The CDR3 spans 15 residues. The V end lost 1 base, the J end lost 10 bases, and 17 bases lay between the germline ends. In nucleotides, the CDR3 is TGTGCCAGCAGCCAAGTTCGAACCTCAGCGGGCGAGCAGTTCTTC. It encodes CASSQVRTSAGEQFF.